These 10 T cell receptor beta chains share one sample of origin, sequenced in a study of T cells in Graves' hyperthyroidism and ophthalmopathy. Amplified regions were TCR beta CDR3 sequences from RNA transcripts. A first-round RT-PCR of the TCR CDR3 used the HTBI primer set. TCRdb recomputed calls from the multiplex PCR reads with MiXCR, one row per CDR3 protein. Of 220,000 or so distinct CDR3 sequences in the sample, less than 20% were seen once. Sequencing input: blood. The receptors were sampled from a woman aged 18-29 years with Graves' ophthalmopathy.

There are many counts of this clonotype. This chain connects TRBV20-1 to TRBJ2-4; TRBD1 aligns across 7 bases. Germline CDR1 reads DFQATT; CDR2 reads SNEGSKA (reference sequence). The CDR3 contains 12 residues. With 1 base clipped from V and 7 bases from J, the junction kept 1 base outside the gene matches. The CDR3 sequence is CSARAGQNIQYF. The CDR3 DNA reads TGCAGTGCTAGAGCGGGACAGAACATTCAGTACTTC.

This clonotype was counted many times. The chain employs TRBV29-1 and TRBJ2-5, with D unresolved. Germline V gene data show CDR1 as SQVTM and CDR2 as ANQGSEA. The germline V and J ends were trimmed by 0 bases and 5 bases, with 7 bases remaining between them. The CDR3 has 12 amino acids. In DNA form, the CDR3 reads TGCAGCGTTGAAGATTCGAGGGAGACCCAGTACTTC. Translated, it gives CSVEDSRETQYF.

This chain connects TRBV4-1 to TRBJ2-7; 8 nucleotides match TRBD2. The germline V gene encodes CDR1 MGHRA and CDR2 YSYEKL. Losses at the gene ends were 0 bases for V and 4 bases for J; bases not matched to a gene: 11. This CDR3 has 17 amino acids. This CDR3 reads CASSQDNVVAGMYEQYF. The CDR3, as DNA: TGCGCCAGCAGCCAAGATAACGTGGTAGCGGGAATGTACGAGCAGTACTTC.

This clonotype has at least ten counts. The chain recombines TRBV6-1 with TRBJ1-3; perhaps TRBD1 as D (5 bases). Trimming left V 0 bases short and J 4 bases short, with 7 bases between. Germline V CDR1 and CDR2: MNHNS, SASEGT. The CDR3 has 14 residues. CDR3 protein: CASSEAQEGNTIYF. CDR3 coding DNA: TGTGCCAGCAGTGAAGCACAGGAGGGAAACACCATATATTTT.

There are many counts of this clonotype. CDR3 loop: CASSLGRTSGTSTDTQYF. DNA for the CDR3: TGTGCCAGCAGCTTAGGACGGACTAGCGGTACTAGCACAGATACGCAGTATTTT. The gene calls are TRBV7-9 and TRBJ2-3; 10 nucleotides align to TRBD2. Trimming removed 1 base from V and 0 bases from J; junction bases left unmatched: 7. Germline CDR1 SEHNR, CDR2 FQNEAQ (reference sequence). This CDR3 spans 18 amino acids.

This rearrangement joins TRBV2 to TRBJ2-5; 12 bases map to TRBD1. Germline-derived CDR1 and CDR2 are SNHLY and FYNNEI. The CDR3 loop spans 15 amino acids. Germline trimming cut 6 bases from V and 1 base from J; bases unmatched to any gene: 3. The CDR3 reads CASRGDRGLQETQYF. In nucleotides, the CDR3 is TGTGCCAGCAGGGGGGACAGGGGGCTCCAAGAGACCCAGTACTTC.

The chain is built from TRBV20-1 and TRBJ2-1; D gene ambiguous. Trimming removed 1 base at V and 4 bases at J, with 11 bases between. CDR1 is DFQATT, CDR2 SNEGSKA, per germline (reference sequence). The CDR3 extends over 14 amino acids. This CDR3 reads CSARADRDYNEQFF. CDR3 bases: TGCAGTGCTAGAGCCGACCGAGATTACAATGAGCAGTTCTTC.

The CDR3 DNA reads as TGTGCCAGCAGCTTAGAACGGGCCGGGGACACAGATACGCAGTATTTT. Protein product: CASSLERAGDTDTQYF. This chain connects TRBV7-6 to TRBJ2-3; D is perhaps TRBD2 (5 bases). The CDR3 consists of 16 residues. Germline V gene sequence: CDR1 SGHVS, CDR2 FNYEAQ. Trimming shortened V by 1 base and J by 2 bases, and 13 bases separated the two germline ends.

The chain uses TRBV28 and TRBJ2-2; 9 nucleotides agree with TRBD2. With 0 bases clipped from V and 3 bases from J, the junction kept 2 bases outside the gene matches. Germline-derived CDR1 and CDR2 are MDHEN and SYDVKM. The CDR3 sequence is 16 residues long. As DNA, the CDR3 is TGTGCCAGCAGTTTATGGACTAGCGGTGACACCGGGGAGCTGTTTTTT. Its translation: CASSLWTSGDTGELFF.

The rearrangement joins TRBV7-2 to TRBJ2-7; D is unresolved. Germline loops: CDR1 SGHTA, CDR2 FQGNSA. The CDR3 runs to 14 residues. Between the trimmed V and J ends, which lost 0 bases and 0 bases, there was a span of 6 bases. For the CDR3, the DNA is TGTGCCAGCAGCTTAGCGGTGGGCTCCTACGAGCAGTACTTC. Amino acids: CASSLAVGSYEQYF.